What follows are 18 T cell receptor beta chains derived from one specimen sequenced in a study of beta chain features in type 1 diabetes (dated by TCRdb to about 2018). The library was built by means of the immunoSEQ multiplex PCR assay. All of the isolated RNA was reverse transcribed with the High Capacity cDNA Reverse Transcription Kit, so expressed TCRB transcripts were sequenced. TCRdb limited this immuneACCESS table to in-frame rearrangements with V and J called. A share of clones is missing; checked studies link under half to unresolved V genes, and the rest is unexplained. The sample records about 240,000 clones, 25% to 35% of which are singletons. The ten top clones hold under 4.5% of the sample. Specimen: central memory CD4+ T cells from blood. These receptors all stem from a man aged 30 to 39 in good health.

The chain is built from TRBV29-1 and TRBJ1-1; 9 nucleotides match TRBD1. CDR1 is SQVTM, CDR2 ANQGSEA, per germline. With 7 bases clipped from V and 1 base from J, the junction kept 4 bases outside the gene matches. This CDR3 spans 13 amino acids. The CDR3 reads CSADRGANTEAFF. DNA for the CDR3: TGCAGCGCTGACAGGGGGGCGAACACTGAAGCTTTCTTT.

This clone has more than one count but fewer than ten. The V gene is TRBV5-1, the J gene TRBJ2-7, with TRBD2 identical over 12 bases. V gave up 6 bases and J gave up 5 bases; unmatched junction bases: 6. The CDR3 sequence is 14 residues long. The germline V gene has CDR1 SGHRS and CDR2 YFSETQ. CDR3 protein: CASNLAGGPNEQYF. CDR3 in DNA: TGCGCCAGCAACCTAGCGGGAGGGCCGAACGAGCAGTACTTC.

The rearrangement uses TRBV7-2 and TRBJ2-7, with TRBD2 matching over 8 bases. The CDR3 is 13 residues long. Germline V gene data show CDR1 as SGHTA and CDR2 as FQGNSA. The junction had 5 bases not matched to a gene; V was cut back by 7 bases and J by 3 bases. For the CDR3, the DNA is TGTGCCAGCAACCCAAGCGGGAGCTACGAGCAGTACTTC. This codes for CASNPSGSYEQYF.

The chain recombines TRBV27 with TRBJ1-1, with 7 bases identical to TRBD1. Germline V gene sequence: CDR1 MNHEY, CDR2 SMNVEV (reference sequence). This CDR3 has 16 amino acids. With V trimmed by 5 bases and J by 4 bases, 13 bases remained unmatched. CDR3 sequence: CASSPSRGRAITEAFF. The CDR3 DNA follows: TGTGCCAGCAGTCCCTCCAGGGGGAGGGCCATCACTGAAGCTTTCTTT.

A remark on this clone: In the same sample, other DNA sequences code for this CDR3. The chain recombines TRBV11-2 with TRBJ2-7; D remains ambiguous. Trimming stripped 2 bases from V and 2 bases from J, with 7 bases between. The CDR3 sequence is 13 residues long. In germline, CDR1 is SGHAT, CDR2 FQNNGV. The CDR3 sequence: CASSLLHTYEQYF. The CDR3 DNA reads as TGTGCCAGCAGCTTACTACATACCTACGAGCAGTACTTC.

The rearrangement uses TRBV2 and TRBJ2-1, with TRBD2 as a possible D gene (5 bases). CDR1 and CDR2 (germline): SNHLY, FYNNEI. V lost 7 bases and J 2 bases, leaving 12 bases between the germline ends. The CDR3 has 14 residues. Written as DNA, the CDR3 is TGTGCCAGCAATAGCCGGGGAGCCTACAATGAGCAGTTCTTC. Its protein product is CASNSRGAYNEQFF.

The chain is built from TRBV27 and TRBJ1-1, with D uncertain. V was cut by 3 bases and J by 0 bases, with 5 bases left in between. The CDR3 loop spans 13 amino acids. Germline CDR1 reads MNHEY; CDR2 reads SMNVEV (reference sequence). CDR3 DNA: TGTGCCAGCAGTTTTCGGGTGAACACTGAAGCTTTCTTT. Translating gives CASSFRVNTEAFF.

In this sample, this clone turned up a few times. In DNA, the CDR3 is TGTGCCAGCAGTTCACAAGAGACCCAGTACTTC. Residues: CASSSQETQYF. The chain carries TRBV5-6 and TRBJ2-5; D remains ambiguous. The germline CDR1 and CDR2 sequences are SGHDT and YYEEEE. This CDR3 has 11 residues. V lost 5 bases, J lost 2 bases, and 4 bases lay in between. The full variable domain, in which reference TRBV5-6 and TRBJ2-5 provide the parts outside the CDR3, is DAGVTQSPTHLIKTRGQQVTLRCSPKSGHDTVSWYQQALGQGPQFIFQYYEEEERQRGNFPDRFSGHQFPNYSSELNVNALLLGDSALYLCASSSQETQYFGPGTRLLVL.

The chain employs TRBV5-4 and TRBJ2-1; D is uncertain. Per germline, CDR1 SGHNT and CDR2 YYREEE (reference sequence). The CDR3 is made up of 15 amino acids. Trimming shortened V by 4 bases and J by 5 bases, and 16 bases separated the two germline ends. The CDR3 reads CASSPTKGSNNEQFF. CDR3 nucleotide sequence: TGTGCCAGCAGCCCCACGAAAGGGTCGAACAATGAGCAGTTCTTC.

The chain employs TRBV5-6 and TRBJ2-5; TRBD2 matches at 8 bases. The length of the CDR3 is 15 residues. Germline CDR1 SGHDT, CDR2 YYEEEE. Germline trimming cut 0 bases from V and 2 bases from J; bases unmatched to any gene: 3. The CDR3 nucleotides are TGTGCCAGCAGCTTGGCGGGAGGGAGTCAAGAGACCCAGTACTTC. It encodes CASSLAGGSQETQYF.

V is TRBV20-1 and J is TRBJ2-5, with 8 bases lining up with TRBD1. This CDR3 contains 11 residues. J was trimmed by 13 bases and V by 6 bases; bases with no gene match: 10. Germline V gene sequence: CDR1 DFQATT, CDR2 SNEGSKA (reference sequence). The CDR3 sequence is CSADGQGRPYF. The CDR3 DNA sequence: TGCAGTGCGGATGGACAGGGACGACCGTACTTC.

This sequence joins TRBV4-3 and TRBJ2-7; a weak D match, TRBD2 (6 bases). The CDR3 covers 15 residues. Trimming stripped 4 bases from V and 2 bases from J, with 15 bases between. CDR1 is LGHNA and CDR2 is YSLEER in the germline V gene. The CDR3 sequence: CASSRRTIPPYEQYF. The DNA for the CDR3 is TGCGCCAGCAGCCGCCGGACTATCCCACCCTACGAGCAGTACTTC.

With respect to this clone: Possible read error: a much larger clone is one base away. The same CDR3 is also encoded by other DNA sequences in this sample. The chain employs TRBV4-2 and TRBJ1-2; maybe TRBD1 (6 bases). Germline V gene data show CDR1 as LGHNA and CDR2 as YNFKEQ. The CDR3 is 15 residues long. V lost 1 base and J lost 2, with 11 bases in between. This CDR3 is CASSQGGGLNYGYTF. Written as DNA, the CDR3 is TGTGCCAGCAGCCAAGGGGGGGGGCTAAACTATGGCTACACCTTC.

The DNA for the CDR3 is TGTGCCAGCAGCTTAGCGTCAACGACAGATACGCAGTATTTT. Translating it yields CASSLASTTDTQYF. V is TRBV7-9 and J is TRBJ2-3; D unresolved. Trimming stripped 0 bases from V and 3 bases from J, with 7 bases between. Germline assignment: CDR1 SEHNR and CDR2 FQNEAQ (reference sequence). The CDR3 runs 14 residues.

This clone has ten or more counts. DNA for the CDR3: TGTGCCAGCAGTGAAGACATGACAGGGAACAATGAGCAGTTCTTC. Translating gives CASSEDMTGNNEQFF. The chain recombines TRBV2 with TRBJ2-1, with TRBD1 identical over 7 bases. CDR1 and CDR2 (germline): SNHLY, FYNNEI. Trimming took 1 base from V and 5 from J; bases not matched to a gene: 5. This CDR3 has 15 amino acids.

This clone showed up just a few times. The rearrangement uses TRBV20-1 and TRBJ2-1; no clear D. The ends were cut back, 0 bases at V and 9 bases at J, with 6 bases in the middle. The CDR3 is made up of 11 amino acids. Per the germline V gene, CDR1 is DFQATT and CDR2 is SNEGSKA (reference sequence). For the CDR3, the DNA is TGCAGTGCTAGAGATCAGACTGAGCAGTTCTTC. Its translation: CSARDQTEQFF.

The CDR3 here is CASSPAGVDYGYTF. For the CDR3, the DNA is TGTGCCAGCAGTCCGGCAGGGGTTGACTATGGCTACACCTTC. The chain uses TRBV2 and TRBJ1-2; possibly TRBD1 for D (6 bases). From germline, CDR1 is SNHLY and CDR2 FYNNEI. V gave up 5 bases and J gave up 3 bases, with 13 bases separating them. CDR3 length equals 14 residues.

CDR3 DNA sequence: TGTGCCATCAGTGGGATAGCGGGGGTCTCCCCAGAGACCCAGTACTTC. It is translated as CAISGIAGVSPETQYF. The J gene is TRBJ2-5, the V gene TRBV10-3; 9 positions agree with TRBD2. The CDR3 is 16 amino acids. The V gene end was trimmed by 4 bases and the J gene end by 4 bases; junction bases not matched to a gene: 10. Germline lookup yields CDR1 ENHRY and CDR2 SYGVKD.